This TCR beta chain was observed in a study of blood T cell repertoires in COVID-19. Study-level background: PBMCs, B-cell-depleted T cells, or T cells were the source of the cDNA or gDNA that made up the material.

Authors' data handling: Amplified reference gene primers provided the basis for estimating nucleated cell counts. Sequencing used immunoSEQ multiplex PCR; TCRdb keeps in-frame clones, though not all of them. The V and J calls and clone size come from that table; D and trimming were worked out from the DNA. The sample lists roughly 63,000 clones, 65% to 75% seen once, with approximately 30% in the top ten. The V end was cut by 3 bases, the J end by 4 bases, with 18 bases between. This CDR3 region has 16 residues. In germline, CDR1 is LNHDA, CDR2 SQIVND (reference sequence). This clone is a singleton in its sample.

The V and J genes are TRBV19 and TRBJ1-1, with D perhaps matching TRBD1 (5 bases). This clonotype originated in a woman at least 80 years old with acute or convalescent COVID-19. Source material: peripheral blood. DNA for the CDR3: TGTGCCAGTAGTATTCTAGGCGGGGGGATGGGCACTGAAGCTTTCTTT. It yields the protein CASSILGGGMGTEAFF.